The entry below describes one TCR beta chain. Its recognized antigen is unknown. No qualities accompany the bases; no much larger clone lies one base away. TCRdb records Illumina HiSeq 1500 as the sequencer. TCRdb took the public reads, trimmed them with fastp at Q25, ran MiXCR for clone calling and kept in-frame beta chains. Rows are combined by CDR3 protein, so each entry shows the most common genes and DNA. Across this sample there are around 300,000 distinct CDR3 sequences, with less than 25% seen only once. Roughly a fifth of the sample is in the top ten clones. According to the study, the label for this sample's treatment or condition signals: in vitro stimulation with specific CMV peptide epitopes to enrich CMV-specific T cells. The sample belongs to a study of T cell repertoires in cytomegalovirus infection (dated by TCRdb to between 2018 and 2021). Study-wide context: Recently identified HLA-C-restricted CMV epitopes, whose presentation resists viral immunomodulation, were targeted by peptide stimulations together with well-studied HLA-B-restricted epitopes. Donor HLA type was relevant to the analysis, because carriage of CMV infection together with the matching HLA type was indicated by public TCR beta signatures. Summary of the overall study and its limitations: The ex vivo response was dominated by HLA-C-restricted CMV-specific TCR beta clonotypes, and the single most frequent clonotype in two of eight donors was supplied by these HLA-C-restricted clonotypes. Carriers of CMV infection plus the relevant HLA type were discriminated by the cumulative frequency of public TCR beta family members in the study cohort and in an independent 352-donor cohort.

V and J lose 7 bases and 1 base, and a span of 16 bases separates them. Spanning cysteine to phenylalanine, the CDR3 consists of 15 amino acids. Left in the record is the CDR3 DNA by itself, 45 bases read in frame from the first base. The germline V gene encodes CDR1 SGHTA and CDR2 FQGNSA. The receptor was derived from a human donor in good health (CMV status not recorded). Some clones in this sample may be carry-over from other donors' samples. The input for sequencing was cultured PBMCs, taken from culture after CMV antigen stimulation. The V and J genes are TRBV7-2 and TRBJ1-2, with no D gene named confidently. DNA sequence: TGTGCCAGCAACTCCAGACATGCCCTTAACTATGGCTACACCTTC. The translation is CASNSRHALNYGYTF.